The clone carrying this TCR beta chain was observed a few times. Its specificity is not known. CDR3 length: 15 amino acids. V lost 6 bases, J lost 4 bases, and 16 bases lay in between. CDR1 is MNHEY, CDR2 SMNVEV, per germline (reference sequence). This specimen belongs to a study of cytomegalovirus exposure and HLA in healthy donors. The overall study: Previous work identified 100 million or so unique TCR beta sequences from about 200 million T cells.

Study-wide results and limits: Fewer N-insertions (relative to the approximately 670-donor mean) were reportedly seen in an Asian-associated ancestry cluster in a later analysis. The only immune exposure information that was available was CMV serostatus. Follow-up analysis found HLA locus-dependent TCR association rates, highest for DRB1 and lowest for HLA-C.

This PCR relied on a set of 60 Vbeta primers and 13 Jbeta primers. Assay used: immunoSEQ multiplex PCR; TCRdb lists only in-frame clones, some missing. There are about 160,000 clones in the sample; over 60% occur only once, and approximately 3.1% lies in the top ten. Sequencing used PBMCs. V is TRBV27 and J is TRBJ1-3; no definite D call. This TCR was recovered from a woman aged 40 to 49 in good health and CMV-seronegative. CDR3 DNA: TGTGCCAGCAGCCGTAGCCTCCAACCCGGAAACACCATATATTTT. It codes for CASSRSLQPGNTIYF.